This passage covers 30 T cell receptor beta chains from one sample sequenced in a study of T cells after posttransplantation cyclophosphamide. Busulfan-fludarabine conditioning, marrow transplant, and cyclophosphamide on days +3 and +4 were administered. This table comes from immunoSEQ multiplex PCR, and its TCRdb copy is limited to in-frame clones, with some not included. The sample is made up of about 2,800 clones, none counted only once. Specimen: PBMCs, collected 30 days after allogeneic stem cell transplant with posttransplant cyclophosphamide. The receptors originated from a female patient aged 60 or older who received an allogeneic stem cell transplant from an unrelated donor, was CMV-positive, and had acute GVHD only. Among the T cells, some may be from the graft donor.

There are many counts of this clone. This chain links TRBV7-3 with TRBJ1-1; D may be TRBD1 (6 bases). This CDR3 comprises 14 residues. V was cut by 1 base and J by 8 bases, with 14 bases left in between. The V gene's germline CDR1 is SGHTA and CDR2 FQGTGA. The CDR3 here is CASSLIGGAAEAFF. The CDR3 bases are TGTGCCAGCAGCTTAATAGGGGGAGCCGCGGAAGCTTTCTTT.

This clone showed up many times. The genes are TRBV18 and TRBJ2-7, with D tentatively TRBD2 (7 bases). The CDR3 loop spans 15 amino acids. The germline V gene encodes CDR1 KGHSH and CDR2 LQKENI. Trimming took 3 bases from V and 1 from J, leaving 13 bases between them. CDR3 protein: CASSPRGGESYEQYF. The CDR3 coding sequence is TGTGCCAGCTCACCGAGGGGGGGGGAATCCTACGAGCAGTACTTC.

This clone showed up many times. The identical CDR3 is also encoded by other nucleotide sequences in the sample. V and J are TRBV6-2 or TRBV6-3 and TRBJ2-5, with D possibly TRBD1 on 6 matching bases. Germline V gene sequence: CDR1 MNHEY, CDR2 SVGEGT. CDR3 length equals 13 residues. V was shortened by 6 bases and J by 5 bases, with 13 bases between the two germline ends. The DNA for the CDR3 is TGTGCCAGCAGGCCTACAGGGACCGAGACCCAGTACTTC. Encoded protein: CASRPTGTETQYF.

This clone was seen at least ten times. The chain recombines TRBV28 with TRBJ2-1; TRBD2 aligns across 8 bases. V was clipped by 5 bases and J by 4 bases; unmatched bases: 7. CDR1 is MDHEN, CDR2 SYDVKM, per germline. This CDR3 contains 15 residues. CDR3 nucleotide sequence: TGTGCCAGCAGTACCCCGCCTAGCGGGTACAATGAGCAGTTCTTC. It encodes CASSTPPSGYNEQFF.

This clone was recorded many times. The V call is TRBV7-2, the J call TRBJ1-1, with D uncertain. V was pared by 1 base and J by 7 bases, with 7 bases between. Germline assignment: CDR1 SGHTA and CDR2 FQGNSA. The CDR3 extends over 12 amino acids. The CDR3 bases are TGTGCCAGCAGCTTAGTCACTAGTGAAGCTTTCTTT. Translating it yields CASSLVTSEAFF. The variable domain in full, completed from reference TRBV7-2 and TRBJ1-1, reads GAGVSQSPSNKVTEKGKDVELRCDPISGHTALYWYRQSLGQGLEFLIYFQGNSAPDKSGLPSDRFSAERTGGSVSTLTIQRTQQEDSAVYLCASSLVTSEAFFGQGTRLTVV.

This clone occurred many times. This sequence joins TRBV25-1 and TRBJ2-7; no clear D gene. Germline V gene data show CDR1 as MGHDK and CDR2 as SYGVNS. There are 12 residues in the CDR3. V lost 5 bases to trimming and J lost 0 bases, with 5 bases between them. CDR3 coding DNA: TGTGCCAGCAGTCAGTACTCCTACGAGCAGTACTTC. This translates into CASSQYSYEQYF.

This sequence joins TRBV13 and TRBJ2-1, with TRBD2 matching over 7 bases. The CDR3 sequence is 13 residues long. The germline CDR1 and CDR2 sequences are PRHDT and FYEKMQ (reference sequence). Trimming at V came to 3 bases and at J to 6 bases, leaving 2 bases not matched to a gene. The CDR3 DNA follows: TGTGCCAGCAGCTTGGGGGGGGGCAATGAGCAGTTCTTC. Its translation: CASSLGGGNEQFF.

The table lists this clone with many counts. The chain employs TRBV19 and TRBJ1-1; TRBD1 matches 8 bases. The CDR3 sequence is 14 residues long. The trim removed 4 bases at V and 7 bases at J, leaving 8 bases unmatched. Germline CDR1 LNHDA, CDR2 SQIVND (reference sequence). This CDR3 reads CASSTQGALGEAFF. The CDR3 bases are TGTGCCAGTAGTACTCAGGGGGCGTTAGGTGAAGCTTTCTTT.

This clone was found many times. This chain uses TRBV7-2 with TRBJ2-3, with a possible D match to TRBD1 (6 bases). V gave up 5 bases and J gave up 10 bases, with 28 bases separating them. CDR3 length equals 17 residues. Per the germline V gene, CDR1 is SGHTA and CDR2 is FQGNSA. The CDR3 DNA reads as TGTGCCAGCAGCCACGGACAGCCCGGCTCCGGCTCCGGAGCGCAGTATTTT. Translating it yields CASSHGQPGSGSGAQYF.

This clone appeared many times. This chain joins TRBV18 and TRBJ1-2; perhaps TRBD1 as D (6 bases). V was trimmed by 2 bases and J by 6 bases, leaving 19 bases between them. This CDR3 has 16 amino acids. Germline-derived CDR1 and CDR2 are KGHSH and LQKENI. CDR3 nucleotide sequence: TGTGCCAGCTCACCAACCGCGGTGGGGGCGCCCAATGGCTACACCTTC. This translates into CASSPTAVGAPNGYTF.

This clone was recorded many times. This chain links TRBV6-1 with TRBJ1-1; TRBD1 matches 7 bases. Germline trimming cut 5 bases from V and 4 bases from J; bases unmatched to any gene: 10. Germline V gives CDR1 MNHNS, CDR2 SASEGT. The CDR3 length is 15 residues. The CDR3 DNA is TGTGCCAGCAGTCGACGGGACAGAAGTTCCACTGAAGCTTTCTTT. Protein: CASSRRDRSSTEAFF.

This clone came up many times. The chain links TRBV9 to TRBJ2-2; D gene uncertain. Germline V lookup: CDR1 SGDLS, CDR2 YYNGEE. The V end was cut by 4 bases, the J end by 6 bases, with 16 bases between. CDR3 length: 15 residues. The chain's CDR3 is CASSPSSLVAGELFF. In DNA, the CDR3 is TGTGCCAGCAGCCCCTCTTCCTTAGTCGCCGGGGAGCTGTTTTTT. Drawing the rest from reference TRBV9 and TRBJ2-2, the complete variable domain is DSGVTQTPKHLITATGQRVTLRCSPRSGDLSVYWYQQSLDQGLQFLIQYYNGEERAKGNILERFSAQQFPDLHSELNLSSLELGDSALYFCASSPSSLVAGELFFGEGSRLTVL.

In this sample, this clone turned up many times. The rearrangement links TRBV15 to TRBJ2-5, with 7 bases identical to TRBD1. The germline V gene has CDR1 LNHNV and CDR2 YYDKDF (reference sequence). The CDR3 is 13 residues long. J lost 3 bases, V lost 5 bases, and 3 bases had no gene match. The CDR3 DNA reads TGTGCCACCAGCTGGGACAGAAAAGAGACCCAGTACTTC. As protein: CATSWDRKETQYF.

This clone came up many times. CDR3 region: CASSFRFEQFF. For the CDR3, the DNA is TGTGCCAGCAGTTTCAGGTTTGAGCAGTTCTTC. The gene calls are TRBV28 and TRBJ2-1; D ambiguous. CDR3 length: 11 amino acids. Germline V lookup: CDR1 MDHEN, CDR2 SYDVKM. V lost 3 bases and J lost 9, with 6 bases in between.

This clone has ten or more counts. The CDR3 region is CSVEGTGISSYEQYF. Here the CDR3 DNA reads TGCAGCGTTGAAGGGACAGGGATAAGCTCCTACGAGCAGTACTTC. The chain combines TRBV29-1 with TRBJ2-7, with TRBD1 matching 8 bases. The V and J ends lost 1 base and 0 bases, in that order; junction bases with no gene match: 5. This CDR3 has 15 amino acids. Looked up from germline, CDR1 is SQVTM and CDR2 is ANQGSEA.

This clone showed up many times. The chain joins TRBV12-3 or TRBV12-4 to TRBJ2-7, with 11 bases lining up with TRBD2. J lost 3 bases, V lost 5 bases, and 9 bases had no gene match. The CDR3 length is 16 residues. CDR3 region: CASSGTGLADGYEQYF. The CDR3 nucleotides are TGTGCCAGCAGTGGGACGGGACTAGCGGACGGCTACGAGCAGTACTTC.

By share of the sample, this clone is medium-sized. The J gene is TRBJ1-1, the V gene TRBV2; D call uncertain. V was cut by 10 bases and J by 7 bases, with 4 bases left in between. Germline values: CDR1 SNHLY, CDR2 FYNNEI. The CDR3 totals 8 residues. In DNA, the CDR3 is TGTGCCACCGTTGAAGCTTTCTTT. This sequence encodes CATVEAFF. The variable domain in full, completed from reference TRBV2 and TRBJ1-1, reads EPEVTQTPSHQVTQMGQEVILRCVPISNHLYFYWYRQILGQKVEFLVSFYNNEISEKSEIFDDQFSVERPDGSNFTLKIRSTKLEDSAMYFCATVEAFFGQGTRLTVV.

This clone was detected ten times or more. The chain couples TRBV13 to TRBJ2-2; 9 nucleotides agree with TRBD2. The CDR3 is 15 residues long. CDR1 and CDR2 from the germline V gene are PRHDT and FYEKMQ (reference sequence). V lost 5 bases and J lost 7; bases outside the gene matches: 8. CDR3 nucleotides: TGTGCCAGCAGCCCAGTAGCGGGAGATAACGGGGAGCTGTTTTTT. Translated, it gives CASSPVAGDNGELFF.

This clone was found many times. The rearrangement joins TRBV14 to TRBJ2-1; the match to TRBD2 covers 9 bases. Germline lookup yields CDR1 SGHDN and CDR2 FVKESK. Trimming cost V 4 bases and J 9 bases; bases outside gene matches: 10. The CDR3 loop spans 15 amino acids. The CDR3 DNA reads as TGTGCCAGCAGCCCCCGACTAGCGGCTTTTGGTGAGCAGTTCTTC. It specifies CASSPRLAAFGEQFF.

This clone was detected many times. Within the sample, other DNA sequences also encode this same CDR3. CDR3 residues: CASRDSYNEQFF. The CDR3 coding sequence is TGCGCCAGCCGGGACAGCTACAATGAGCAGTTCTTC. The chain employs TRBV5-1 and TRBJ2-1, with 7 positions matching TRBD1. The germline CDR1 and CDR2 sequences are SGHRS and YFSETQ. Losses at the gene ends were 7 bases for V and 3 bases for J; bases not matched to a gene: 1. This CDR3 is built from 12 residues.

In its sample, this clone was seen many times. The chain employs TRBV30 and TRBJ1-5, with 7 bases lining up with TRBD1. The CDR3 consists of 15 residues. Germline CDR1 and CDR2: GTSNPN and SVGIG (reference sequence). The J segment lost 7 bases and the V segment lost 4 bases, leaving 13 bases of the junction unmatched. CDR3 protein: CAWNDEGAPGQPQHF. CDR3 nucleotides: TGTGCCTGGAATGATGAGGGGGCTCCTGGGCAGCCCCAGCATTTT.

This clone was observed many times. The chain links TRBV19 to TRBJ2-7, with a tentative D call TRBD1 (7 bases). V was trimmed by 4 bases and J by 1 base, leaving 17 bases between them. The CDR3 is 16 amino acids. Looked up from germline, CDR1 is LNHDA and CDR2 is SQIVND (reference sequence). Here the CDR3 reads CASSTGGRYSSYEQYF. The CDR3 nucleotides read TGTGCCAGTAGTACAGGGGGGCGGTACAGTTCCTACGAGCAGTACTTC.

This clone was detected many times. In nucleotides, the CDR3 is TGCGCCAGCAGCCTGCCGGTATCCGGGGAGCTGTTTTTT. It is translated as CASSLPVSGELFF. This chain joins TRBV5-1 and TRBJ2-2; D remains unclear. CDR3 length: 13 amino acids. With 4 bases removed from V and 6 bases from J, the gap between germline ends came to 10 bases. In germline, CDR1 is SGHRS, CDR2 YFSETQ.

This clone appeared many times. DNA of the CDR3: TGTGCCATCAGTGAGACTAGCGGGAGAAATGAGCAGTTCTTC. It codes for CAISETSGRNEQFF. The gene calls are TRBV10-3 and TRBJ2-1, with 11 bases lining up with TRBD2. The CDR3 extends over 14 amino acids. CDR1 and CDR2 from the germline V gene are ENHRY and SYGVKD. J lost 7 bases, V lost 2 bases, and 1 base had no gene match.

This clone ranks as medium-sized. This chain connects TRBV7-3 to TRBJ2-1; 9 bases are a match to TRBD2. The CDR3 is made up of 13 amino acids. From germline, CDR1 is SGHTA and CDR2 FQGTGA. V shed 5 bases and J 9 bases; nucleotides not matched to a gene: 5. In nucleotides, the CDR3 is TGTGCCAGCAGCCTAGCGGGGCCGGGTGAGCAGTTCTTC. It encodes CASSLAGPGEQFF.

This clone appeared many times. The chain joins TRBV7-3 to TRBJ1-6; TRBD1 agrees at 10 bases. CDR1 and CDR2 from the germline V gene are SGHTA and FQGTGA. There are 15 residues in the CDR3. Unmatched junction bases numbered 8, after V lost 5 bases and J lost 10 bases. CDR3 residues: CASSPGTGAGSPLHF. The CDR3 nucleotides are TGTGCCAGCAGCCCCGGGACAGGGGCGGGATCACCCCTCCACTTT. Full variable domain (outside the CDR3, taken from reference TRBV7-3 and TRBJ1-6): GAGVSQTPSNKVTEKGKYVELRCDPISGHTALYWYRQSLGQGPEFLIYFQGTGAADDSGLPNDRFFAVRPEGSVSTLKIQRTERGDSAVYLCASSPGTGAGSPLHFGNGTRLTVT.

This clone was recorded many times. The chain uses TRBV7-3 and TRBJ2-5, with D possibly being TRBD1 (6 bases). The CDR3 consists of 14 residues. CDR1 is SGHTA, CDR2 FQGTGA, per germline. V lost 6 bases and J lost 2, with 13 bases in between. The CDR3: CASSPDRWQETQYF. Written as DNA, the CDR3 is TGTGCCAGCAGTCCGGACAGATGGCAAGAGACCCAGTACTTC.

This clone is medium-sized (0.01 to 0.1%) in the sample. The chain combines TRBV13 with TRBJ1-2; TRBD1 might be the D (5 bases). CDR3 length: 15 amino acids. Germline V gene sequence: CDR1 PRHDT, CDR2 FYEKMQ (reference sequence). With 1 base removed from V and 3 bases from J, the gap between germline ends came to 12 bases. The CDR3 region has the DNA TGTGCCAGCAGCTTAGATGCAGGGTCAGACTATGGCTACACCTTC. Amino acid sequence: CASSLDAGSDYGYTF.

Ten or more counts support this clone. The V gene is TRBV28, the J gene TRBJ2-7; tentatively, D is TRBD1 (6 bases). The V end lost 5 bases, the J end lost 2 bases, and 13 bases lay between the germline ends. CDR1 is MDHEN and CDR2 is SYDVKM in the germline V gene. The length of the CDR3 is 14 residues. CDR3 in DNA: TGTGCCAGCAGTCGCCGGACAGTTACCTACGAGCAGTACTTC. The encoded protein is CASSRRTVTYEQYF.

This clone was seen many times. The chain has TRBV12-3 or TRBV12-4 and TRBJ2-7, with a possible D match to TRBD1 (5 bases). V was trimmed by 1 base and J by 11 bases, leaving 12 bases between them. The CDR3 loop spans 12 amino acids. CDR3 residues: CASSLGQEQEYF. The DNA of the CDR3 is TGTGCCAGCAGTTTAGGGCAGGAACAGGAGTACTTC.